Shown below are 18 T cell receptor beta chains from a single sample sequenced in a study of shared clonotypes between healthy human individuals. CD45RO-negative cells were positively selected for CCR7, leaving out terminally differentiated effector memory CD45RA+ cells. The method was immunoSEQ multiplex PCR; TCRdb's version includes in-frame clones alone and lacks a portion of them. Of over 2,000,000 clones in the sample, 93% were seen once. Input material: naive CD8+ T cells from PBMCs. The receptor source for this set is a man aged 18 to 35 in good health. Some clones in this sample may be carry-over from other donors' samples.

V is TRBV11-2 and J is TRBJ2-1; a possible D gene is TRBD2 (5 bases). Per the germline V gene, CDR1 is SGHAT and CDR2 is FQNNGV. CDR3 length: 15 residues. The ends were cut back, 4 bases at V and 3 bases at J, with 13 bases in the middle. CDR3 sequence (DNA): TGTGCCAGCAGCTCAAAGGACTCCTTCTACAATGAGCAGTTCTTC. This encodes CASSSKDSFYNEQFF.

The CDR3, as DNA: TGTGCCAGCAGCCCCGGGAGGTCAGATACGCAGTATTTT. It translates to CASSPGRSDTQYF. V usage is TRBV7-9 and J usage is TRBJ2-3; 7 bases map to TRBD2. The CDR3 extends over 13 amino acids. With 5 bases clipped from V and 4 bases from J, the junction kept 3 bases outside the gene matches. Looked up from germline, CDR1 is SEHNR and CDR2 is FQNEAQ (reference sequence). The full variable domain, rest sourced from reference TRBV7-9 and TRBJ2-3, is DTGVSQNPRHKITKRGQNVTFRCDPISEHNRLYWYRQTLGQGPEFLTYFQNEAQLEKSRLLSDRFSAERPKGSFSTLEIQRTEQGDSAMYLCASSPGRSDTQYFGPGTRLTVL.

Points on this clone: Other DNA sequences of this sample code for an identical CDR3. The chain uses TRBV11-2 and TRBJ2-7; TRBD2 might be the D (6 bases). The V gene lost 8 bases and the J gene lost 1 base, with 12 bases spanning the gap. This CDR3 spans 13 amino acids. Germline assignment: CDR1 SGHAT and CDR2 FQNNGV. This CDR3 is CASSSGPSYEQYF. DNA of the CDR3: TGTGCCAGCTCGAGCGGGCCGTCCTACGAGCAGTACTTC. Complete variable domain (other parts from reference TRBV11-2 and TRBJ2-7): EAGVAQSPRYKIIEKRQSVAFWCNPISGHATLYWYQQILGQGPKLLIQFQNNGVVDDSQLPKDRFSAERLKGVDSTLKIQPAKLEDSAVYLCASSSGPSYEQYFGPGTRLTVT.

V gene TRBV5-8 combines with J gene TRBJ2-1; 7 nucleotides line up with TRBD2. The germline V gene has CDR1 SGHTS and CDR2 YDEGEE. V was clipped by 9 bases and J by 8 bases; unmatched bases: 8. The CDR3 length is 12 residues. The CDR3 sequence is CATKLGRDEQFF. The CDR3 coding sequence is TGTGCCACCAAGTTGGGGAGGGATGAGCAGTTCTTC. Filled out from reference TRBV5-8 and TRBJ2-1, the complete variable domain reads EAGVTQSPTHLIKTRGQQATLRCSPISGHTSVYWYQQALGLGLQFLLWYDEGEERNRGNFPPRFSGRQFPNYSSELNVNALELEDSALYLCATKLGRDEQFFGPGTRLTVL.

The rearrangement links TRBV5-5 to TRBJ2-5, with D hard to call. Trimming cost V 3 bases and J 1 base, with 16 bases left between them. The V gene's germline CDR1 is SGHKS and CDR2 YYEKEE (reference sequence). This CDR3 has 16 residues. CDR3: CASSSPAAVFQETQYF. In nucleotides, the CDR3 is TGTGCCAGCAGCTCCCCTGCGGCGGTTTTCCAAGAGACCCAGTACTTC.

This clone appeared a few times. Distinct nucleotide sequences in the sample also encode this CDR3. The chain links TRBV28 to TRBJ1-5; D call uncertain. Trimming removed 6 bases at V and 3 bases at J, with 9 bases between. CDR1 and CDR2 from the germline V gene are MDHEN and SYDVKM. CDR3 length equals 13 residues. CDR3: CASSLLNNQPQHF. CDR3 bases: TGTGCCAGCAGCCTACTTAACAATCAGCCCCAGCATTTT.

The V gene is TRBV28, the J gene TRBJ1-5; D gene unclear. CDR1 is MDHEN, CDR2 SYDVKM, per germline. V was trimmed by 5 bases and J by 7 bases, leaving 12 bases between them. The CDR3 is 13 amino acids. CDR3 DNA sequence: TGTGCCAGCAGTCCTATATACGAGCAGCCCCAGCATTTT. Protein sequence: CASSPIYEQPQHF.

V gene TRBV2 combines with J gene TRBJ2-4, with TRBD2 as a possible D gene (5 bases). Germline V gene data show CDR1 as SNHLY and CDR2 as FYNNEI. Trimming left V 8 bases short and J 10 bases short, with 15 bases between. The length of the CDR3 is 12 residues. For the CDR3, the DNA is TGTGCCAGCTCCCCCCCGGGGTTGATTCAGTACTTC. It encodes CASSPPGLIQYF.

The V gene is TRBV9, the J gene TRBJ2-3; no definite D call. Trimming cost V 0 bases and J 6 bases, with 17 bases left between them. The germline gives CDR1 SGDLS, CDR2 YYNGEE. The CDR3 extends over 16 amino acids. The CDR3: CASSVGFNPRTDTQYF. The CDR3 region has the DNA TGTGCCAGCAGCGTAGGATTTAACCCCCGGACGGATACGCAGTATTTT.

This clone appeared a single time. The rearrangement joins TRBV7-8 to TRBJ2-5; no clear D. Germline V gene sequence: CDR1 SGHVS, CDR2 FQNEAQ. This CDR3 region has 14 residues. Trimming removed 5 bases at V and 5 bases at J, with 15 bases between. DNA of the CDR3: TGTGCCAGCAGCCTGATTTTCCTGCTGGAGACCCAGTACTTC. Its translation is CASSLIFLLETQYF. Based on the CDR3 plus reference TRBV7-8 and TRBJ2-5, the full variable domain is GAGVSQSPRYKVAKRGQDVALRCDPISGHVSLFWYQQALGQGPEFLTYFQNEAQLDKSGLPSDRFFAERPEGSVSTLKIQRTQQEDSAVYLCASSLIFLLETQYFGPGTRLLVL.

On this clone: One junction end disagrees with the germline gene, perhaps due to a read error. V usage is TRBV6-1 and J usage is TRBJ1-1, with D possibly being TRBD1 (5 bases). The V gene's germline CDR1 is MNHNS and CDR2 SASEGT. The length of the CDR3 is 16 residues. CDR3 in amino acids: CASSEDSLFGYTEAFF. CDR3 nucleotides: TGTGCCAGCAGCGAAGACAGTCTCTTTGGGTACACTGAAGCTTTCTTT.

The rearrangement joins TRBV7-6 to TRBJ1-2, with 12 bases fitting TRBD1. The V and J ends lost 5 bases and 6 bases, in that order; junction bases with no gene match: 4. The CDR3 runs to 14 residues. Germline V gene data show CDR1 as SGHVS and CDR2 as FNYEAQ. DNA for the CDR3: TGTGCCAGCAGCCGGGGGACAGGGGGCAATGGCTACACCTTC. As protein: CASSRGTGGNGYTF.

The rearrangement links TRBV4-3 to TRBJ2-5; D remains unclear. Per germline, CDR1 LGHNA and CDR2 YSLEER. This CDR3 has 15 amino acids. V lost 4 bases and J lost 1, with 13 bases in between. Here the CDR3 reads CASSPLVGVQETQYF. In nucleotides, the CDR3 is TGCGCCAGCAGCCCCCTGGTGGGCGTCCAAGAGACCCAGTACTTC.

In DNA, the CDR3 is TGTGCCAGCACCCCTCCCCAGCAGGGGGGTACAGATACGCAGTATTTT. It translates to CASTPPQQGGTDTQYF. This sequence joins TRBV7-9 and TRBJ2-3; a possible D gene is TRBD1 (7 bases). The ends were cut back, 7 bases at V and 3 bases at J, with 20 bases in the middle. Germline values: CDR1 SEHNR, CDR2 FQNEAQ (reference sequence). This CDR3 contains 16 residues.

The CDR3 DNA follows: TGCGCCAGCAGCATGACAGGGAAGGGCACTGAAGCTTTCTTT. It translates to CASSMTGKGTEAFF. The gene calls are TRBV5-1 and TRBJ1-1; 7 bases map to TRBD1. V was pared by 4 bases and J by 4 bases, with 7 bases of the junction left unmatched. The length of the CDR3 is 14 residues. Germline-derived CDR1 and CDR2 are SGHRS and YFSETQ.

J is TRBJ2-1 and V is TRBV4-2; the D gene is possibly TRBD1 (5 bases). The CDR3 is 16 residues long. The V gene lost 4 bases and the J gene lost 1 base, with 14 bases spanning the gap. CDR1 is LGHNA and CDR2 is YNFKEQ in the germline V gene. In DNA, the CDR3 is TGTGCCAGCAGCCGGAAGGGGCAAGGATCCTACAATGAGCAGTTCTTC. Translation: CASSRKGQGSYNEQFF.

The rearrangement links TRBV14 to TRBJ2-7; maybe TRBD1 (6 bases). The CDR3 runs to 15 residues. V shed 4 bases and J shed 1 base, with 14 bases lying between them. Germline CDR1 reads SGHDN; CDR2 reads FVKESK. The CDR3 loop is CASSPFGTRSYEQYF. The CDR3 nucleotides are TGTGCCAGCAGCCCCTTCGGGACACGATCCTACGAGCAGTACTTC. The full variable domain, completed using reference TRBV14 and TRBJ2-7, is EAGVTQFPSHSVIEKGQTVTLRCDPISGHDNLYWYRRVMGKEIKFLLHFVKESKQDESGMPNNRFLAERTGGTYSTLKVQPAELEDSGVYFCASSPFGTRSYEQYFGPGTRLTVT.

V is TRBV11-2 and J is TRBJ2-1; no clear D gene. V gave up 4 bases and J gave up 6 bases, with 10 bases separating them. CDR1 SGHAT and CDR2 FQNNGV come from the germline V gene. CDR3 length: 13 amino acids. The CDR3 DNA is TGTGCCAGCAGCTCGGGCAGGACCAATGAGCAGTTCTTC. It is translated as CASSSGRTNEQFF.